This T cell receptor beta chain was recovered during a study of Ad26.COV2.S vaccination and SARS-CoV-2 variants (dated by TCRdb to the early 2020s). In terms of the full investigation: Donors in the vaccine arm were drawn from COV1001, a phase I-IIa trial of Ad26.COV2.S in healthy adults that was multicentre, randomized, double-blind and placebo-controlled. Dosing of Ad26.COV2.S was intramuscular, at either 5x10^10 or 1x10^11 viral particles, delivered as one shot or as two shots spaced 56 days apart. Trial participants were randomized into five groups of five: low-dose or high-dose Ad26.COV2.S given once or twice, or placebo on both occasions. A total of 32 samples were included in the TCR-sequenced set, comprising some 20 Ad26.COV2.S vaccine recipients, 5 placebo recipients and 8 SARS-CoV-2 convalescent individuals. TCRbeta repertoire sequencing served as the tool for gauging how specific and how broad the SARS-CoV-2-reactive T cell receptors were following Ad26.COV2.S vaccination. Throughout the experiments and outcome assessment, investigators stayed blinded to trial group allocation.

The treatment or condition label corresponds to: about 20 received Ad26.COV2.S at low or high dose, single or two shots; about 5 received placebo; per-sample allocation not given. For vaccine and placebo recipients, the sequenced repertoires came from samples collected on day 63 after the first injection. Between 29 July and 7 August 2020, Cohort 1b enrolled about two dozen adults aged 18-55 years at one site in Boston, USA. As a vaccine, Ad26.COV2.S was a replication-incompetent adenovirus type 26 vector that expressed a prefusion-stabilized SARS-CoV-2 spike protein derived from the original Wuhan strain. The immunoSEQ Assay was the method used to sequence TCRbeta CDR3 regions. After extraction, genomic DNA underwent amplification by bias-controlled multiplex PCR, followed by high-throughput sequencing. As for the authors' bioinformatics: To quantify the absolute abundance of every unique TCRbeta CDR3 region, sequences were collapsed and filtered. Usable DNA was measured by amplifying reference genes present in all nucleated cells, and TCRbeta template counts were normalized to that usable DNA to estimate T cell fraction. Repertoire TCRs were annotated as SARS-CoV-2-specific when V gene, CDR3 amino acid sequence and J gene were exactly matched to a known reactive TCR set. The reference SARS-CoV-2 TCR set came from MIRA and was filtered for enrichment in COVID-19-positive ImmuneCODE repertoires, removing public or cross-reactive TCRs. Using the MIRA antigens, annotated TCRs were further analysed by specific ORF or by position within an ORF. Breadth was defined as annotated unique rearrangements over total unique productive rearrangements; depth was the summed frequency of those rearrangements. TCR breadth was compared between groups using two-sided Wilcoxon rank-sum tests. TCRdb limited this immuneACCESS table to in-frame rearrangements with V and J called. A share of clones is missing; checked studies link under half to unresolved V genes, and the rest is unexplained. Clone size and V and J calls were adopted from that table, with D and trimming inferred from the DNA. This sample is represented by 510,000 or so clones; around 85% of them were singletons. The ten largest clonotypes hold roughly 13% of the sample.

The paper as a whole reports these results and caveats: Substantial breadth of spike-specific CD8+ and CD4+ T cell responses was reported after vaccination. The authors noted that total T cell responses may have been underestimated by the TCR breadth and depth analyses. Vaccine and placebo recipients had similar non-spike TCR breadth, a finding consistent with the vaccine containing only spike. Spike-specific TCR breadth was higher in Ad26.COV2.S recipients than in placebo recipients (P = 0.0014). The study lacked the statistical power to compare responses across vaccine doses or regimens.

CDR1 and CDR2, per the germline V gene (reference sequence), are LGHDT and YNNKEL. Its CDR3 holds 13 amino acids, cysteine through phenylalanine. CDR3 DNA is the only sequence kept; it has 39 bases, read in frame from the first base. The trim is 4 bases for V and 3 bases for J, with a gap of 10 bases between the germline ends. In its sample, this clone was seen a few times. No antigen is known for it. No much larger clone exists at a distance of one base, and base qualities are not known. This receptor was identified in a person aged 18 to 59 who received the Ad26.COV2.S COVID-19 vaccine or a placebo. The rearrangement joined TRBV3-1 (or the pseudogene TRBV3-2) to TRBJ2-7; confidence is insufficient to name the D gene. This sample comprised peripheral blood, obtained in a trial of Ad26.COV2.S vaccine versus placebo. The encoded CDR3 is CASSRGAFYEQYF. In nucleotide form, the sequence is TGTGCCAGCAGCCGGGGTGCCTTCTACGAGCAGTACTTC.